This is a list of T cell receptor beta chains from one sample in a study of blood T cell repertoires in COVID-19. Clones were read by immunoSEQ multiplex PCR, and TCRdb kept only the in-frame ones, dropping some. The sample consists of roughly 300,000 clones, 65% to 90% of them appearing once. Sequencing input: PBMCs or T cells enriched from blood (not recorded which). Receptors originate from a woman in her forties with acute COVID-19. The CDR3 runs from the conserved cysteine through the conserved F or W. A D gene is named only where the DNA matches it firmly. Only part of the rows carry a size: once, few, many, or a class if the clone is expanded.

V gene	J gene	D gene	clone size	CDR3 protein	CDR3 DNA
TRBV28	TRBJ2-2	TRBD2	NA	CASSPIAGGNTGELFF	TGTGCCAGCAGTCCCATAGCGGGCGGGAACACCGGGGAGCTGTTTTTT
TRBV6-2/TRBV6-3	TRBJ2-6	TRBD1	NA	CASSLNVGQGIFSGANVLTF	TGTGCCAGCAGCCTCAACGTTGGACAGGGGATATTTTCTGGGGCCAACGTCCTGACTTTC
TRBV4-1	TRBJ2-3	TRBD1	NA	CASSLDRATDTQYF	TGCGCCAGCAGCCTTGACAGGGCTACAGATACGCAGTATTTT
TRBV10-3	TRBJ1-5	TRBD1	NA	CAIQRTGGQPQHF	TGTGCCATTCAGAGGACAGGCGGTCAGCCCCAGCATTTT
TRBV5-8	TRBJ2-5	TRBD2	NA	CASSSGLAGGQETQYF	TGTGCCAGCAGCTCGGGACTAGCGGGAGGTCAAGAGACCCAGTACTTC
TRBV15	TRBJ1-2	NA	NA	CATSREVQLHYGYTF	TGTGCCACCAGCAGGGAAGTACAGCTACACTATGGCTACACCTTC
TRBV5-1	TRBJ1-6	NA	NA	CASMSGQGNNSPLHF	TGCGCCAGCATGAGTGGGCAGGGCAATAATTCACCCCTCCACTTT
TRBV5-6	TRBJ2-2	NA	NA	CASTLAHTGELFF	TGTGCCAGCACCTTGGCTCACACCGGGGAGCTGTTTTTT
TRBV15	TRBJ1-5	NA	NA	CATSRDLGSNQPQHF	TGTGCCACCAGCAGAGATCTCGGTAGCAATCAGCCCCAGCATTTT
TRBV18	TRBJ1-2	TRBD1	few	CASSRDRADGYTF	TGTGCCAGCTCACGAGACAGGGCGGATGGCTACACCTTC
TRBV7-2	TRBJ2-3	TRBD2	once	CASSSTSGGVGRDTQYF	TGTGCCAGCAGCTCCACTAGCGGGGGGGTCGGCAGAGATACGCAGTATTTT
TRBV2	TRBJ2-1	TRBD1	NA	CASRTTWDRGNEQFF	TGTGCCAGCAGGACCACCTGGGACAGGGGAAATGAGCAGTTCTTC
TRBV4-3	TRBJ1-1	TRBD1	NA	CASSRTGTGATEAFF	TGCGCCAGCAGCCGAACCGGGACAGGGGCCACTGAAGCTTTCTTT
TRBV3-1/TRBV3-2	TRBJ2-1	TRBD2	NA	CASSQGLAGGPSSYNEQFF	TGTGCCAGCAGCCAAGGACTAGCGGGAGGGCCAAGCTCCTACAATGAGCAGTTCTTC
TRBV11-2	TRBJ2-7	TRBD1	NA	CASSLGDSHFQFYEQYF	TGTGCCAGCAGCTTAGGGGACAGTCACTTCCAGTTCTACGAGCAGTACTTC
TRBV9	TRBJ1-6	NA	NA	CASTRTGTTNSPLHF	TGTGCCAGCACACGGACCGGGACAACGAATTCACCCCTCCACTTT
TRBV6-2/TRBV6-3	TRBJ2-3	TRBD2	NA	CASSYSTRGGALDTQYF	TGTGCCAGCAGTTACTCGACTCGCGGGGGGGCCCTAGATACGCAGTATTTT
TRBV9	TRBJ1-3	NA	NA	CASSVDPGTSGNTIYF	TGTGCCAGCAGCGTAGATCCAGGTACCTCTGGAAACACCATATATTTT
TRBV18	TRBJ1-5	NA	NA	CASSPPAQAQPQHF	TGTGCCAGCTCACCACCGGCACAGGCTCAGCCCCAGCATTTT
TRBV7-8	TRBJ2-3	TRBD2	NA	CASSLVAGGPPTDTQYF	TGTGCCAGCAGCTTAGTAGCGGGAGGGCCTCCCACAGATACGCAGTATTTT
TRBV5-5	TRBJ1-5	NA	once	CASSPVRSGINQPQHF	TGTGCCAGCAGCCCCGTTCGGTCAGGGATTAATCAGCCCCAGCATTTT
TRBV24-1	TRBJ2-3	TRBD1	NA	CATSDRQGAADTQYF	TGTGCCACCAGTGATAGACAGGGGGCCGCAGATACGCAGTATTTT
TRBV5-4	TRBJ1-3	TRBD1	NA	CASSVDRGAGNTIYF	TGTGCCAGCAGCGTCGACAGGGGAGCTGGAAACACCATATATTTT
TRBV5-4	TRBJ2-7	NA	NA	CASKQGWDYEQYF	TGTGCCAGCAAACAGGGATGGGACTACGAGCAGTACTTC
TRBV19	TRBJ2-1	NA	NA	CASRGAYSDLYNEQFF	TGTGCCAGTAGGGGGGCATACTCGGACTTATACAATGAGCAGTTCTTC
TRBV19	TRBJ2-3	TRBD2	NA	CASSPGGLGTDTQYF	TGTGCCAGTAGTCCGGGGGGACTCGGCACAGATACGCAGTATTTT
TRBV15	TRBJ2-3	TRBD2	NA	CATSSGTSGIDTQYF	TGTGCCACCAGCAGCGGGACTAGCGGGATTGATACGCAGTATTTT
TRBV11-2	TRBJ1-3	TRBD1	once	CASSLPGGPGNTIYF	TGTGCCAGCAGTCTACCAGGGGGCCCTGGAAACACCATATATTTT
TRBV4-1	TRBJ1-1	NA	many	CASSHTPSTGTVEAFF	TGCGCCAGCAGCCATACGCCCAGCACAGGAACTGTTGAAGCTTTCTTT
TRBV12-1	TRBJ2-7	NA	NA	CASSFGSRGGRREQYF	TGTGCCAGCAGCTTTGGATCTAGGGGCGGGAGAAGGGAGCAGTACTTC
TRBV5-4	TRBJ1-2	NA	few	CASSFTAGYGYTF	TGTGCCAGCAGCTTCACAGCAGGATATGGCTACACCTTC